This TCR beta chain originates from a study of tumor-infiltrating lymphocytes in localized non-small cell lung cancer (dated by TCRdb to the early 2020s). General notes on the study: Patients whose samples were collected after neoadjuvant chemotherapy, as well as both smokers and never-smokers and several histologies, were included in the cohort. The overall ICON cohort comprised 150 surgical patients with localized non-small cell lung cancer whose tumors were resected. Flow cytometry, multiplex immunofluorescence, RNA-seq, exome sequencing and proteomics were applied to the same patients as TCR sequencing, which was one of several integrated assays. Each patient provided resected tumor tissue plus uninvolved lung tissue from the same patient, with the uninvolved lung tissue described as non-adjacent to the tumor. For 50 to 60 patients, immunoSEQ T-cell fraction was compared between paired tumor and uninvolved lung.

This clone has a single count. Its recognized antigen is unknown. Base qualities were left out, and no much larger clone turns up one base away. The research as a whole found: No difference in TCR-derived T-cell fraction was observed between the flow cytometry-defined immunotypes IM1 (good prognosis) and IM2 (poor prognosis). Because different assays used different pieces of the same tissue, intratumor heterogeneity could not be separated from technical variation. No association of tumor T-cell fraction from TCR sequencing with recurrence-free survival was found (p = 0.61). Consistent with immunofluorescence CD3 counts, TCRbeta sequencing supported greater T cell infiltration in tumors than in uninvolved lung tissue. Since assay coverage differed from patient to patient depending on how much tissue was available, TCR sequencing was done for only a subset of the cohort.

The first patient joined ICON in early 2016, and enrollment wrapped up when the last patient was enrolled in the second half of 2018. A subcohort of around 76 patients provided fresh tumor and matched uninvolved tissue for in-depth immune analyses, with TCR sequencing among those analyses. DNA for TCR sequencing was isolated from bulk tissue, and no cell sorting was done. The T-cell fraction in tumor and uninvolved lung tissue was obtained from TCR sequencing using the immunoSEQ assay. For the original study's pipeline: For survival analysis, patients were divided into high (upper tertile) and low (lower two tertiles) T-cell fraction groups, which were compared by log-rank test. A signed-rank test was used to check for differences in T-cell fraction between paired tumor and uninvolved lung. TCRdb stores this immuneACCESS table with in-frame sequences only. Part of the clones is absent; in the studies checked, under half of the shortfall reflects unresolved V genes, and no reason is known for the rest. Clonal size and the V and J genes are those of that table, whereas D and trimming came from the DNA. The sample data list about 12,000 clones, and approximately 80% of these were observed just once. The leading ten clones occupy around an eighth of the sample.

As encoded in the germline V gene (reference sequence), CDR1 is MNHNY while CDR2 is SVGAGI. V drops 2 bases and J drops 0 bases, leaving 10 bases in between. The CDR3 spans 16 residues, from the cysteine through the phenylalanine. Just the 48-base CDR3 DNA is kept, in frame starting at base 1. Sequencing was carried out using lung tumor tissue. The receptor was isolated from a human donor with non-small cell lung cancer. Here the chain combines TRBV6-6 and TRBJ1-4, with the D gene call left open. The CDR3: CASSYGAVATNEKLFF. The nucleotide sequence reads TGTGCCAGCAGTTACGGCGCAGTCGCAACTAATGAAAAACTGTTTTTT.